This T cell receptor beta chain appears in the sequencing data of a study of CD8+ T cells in alopecia areata. Study background: It was 6 to 18 months of tofacitinib, and then there were 6 months off drug.

Note on this clone: Its antigen remains unidentified.

Extracted from the samples, RNA was reverse transcribed into cDNA to serve as the sequencing template. Only in-frame clones appear in the TCRdb table, and some are missing; sequencing was by immunoSEQ multiplex PCR. The profile shows 150,000 to 200,000 clones, around three fifths of them singletons. The treatment was: oral pan-JAK inhibitor, 5-10 mg twice daily. PBMCs provided sorted CD4+ and CD8+ T cells. Germline CDR1 SGHTA, CDR2 FQGNSA. Trimming shortened V by 4 bases and J by 4 bases, and 13 bases separated the two germline ends. This CDR3 is 14 amino acids long. Study observations and caveats: Especially in alopecia totalis/universalis, lesional scalp showed greater clonality than normal scalp did. Many expanded lesional clones stayed in scalp and blood while on tofacitinib.

The sequenced sample was CD4+ T cells sorted from blood, obtained at week 49, from a patient treated with tofacitinib. The rearrangement joins TRBV7-2 to TRBJ2-5; no clear D. This TCR derives from a human donor with alopecia areata. The CDR3 loop is CASSSPTTPETQYF. The CDR3 nucleotides are TGTGCCAGCAGCTCCCCAACAACCCCAGAGACCCAGTACTTC.